This TCR beta chain was identified in a study of blood T cell repertoires in COVID-19. V lost 6 bases, J lost 1 base, and 7 bases stayed unmatched. The germline V gene has CDR1 LNHDA and CDR2 SQIVND (reference sequence). This CDR3 has 16 residues. Authors' analysis steps: By means of reference gene primer amplification, nucleated cell counts were estimated. The data were produced by immunoSEQ multiplex PCR, yet TCRdb's version contains in-frame clones alone and is incomplete. V and J calls and clone size are as listed in that table; D and trimming were resolved from the DNA. The table records some 10,000 clones, roughly nine tenths of them present only once.

The chain joins TRBV19 to TRBJ2-5; the match to TRBD2 covers 11 bases. The sample comprised peripheral blood. The clonotype comes from a woman aged 55-70 years with active COVID-19. In DNA form, the CDR3 reads TGTGCCAGTAGCTTAGCGGGAGGGCCCCCCCAAGAGACCCAGTACTTC. Its translation: CASSLAGGPPQETQYF. The whole variable domain, remainder taken from reference TRBV19 and TRBJ2-5, is DGGITQSPKYLFRKEGQNVTLSCEQNLNHDAMYWYRQDPGQGLRLIYYSQIVNDFQKGDIAEGYSVSREKKESFPLTVTSAQKNPTAFYLCASSLAGGPPQETQYFGPGTRLLVL.